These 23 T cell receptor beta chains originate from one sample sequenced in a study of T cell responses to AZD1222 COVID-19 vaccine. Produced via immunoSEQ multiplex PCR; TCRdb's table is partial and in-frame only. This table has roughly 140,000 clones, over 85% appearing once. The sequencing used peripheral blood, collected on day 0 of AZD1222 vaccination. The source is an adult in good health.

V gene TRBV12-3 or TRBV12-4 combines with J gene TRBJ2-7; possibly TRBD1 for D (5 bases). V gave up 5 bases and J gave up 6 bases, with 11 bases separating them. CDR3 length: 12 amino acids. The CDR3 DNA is TGTGCCAGCAGTATTCGACAGTTCGAGCAGTACTTC. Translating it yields CASSIRQFEQYF.

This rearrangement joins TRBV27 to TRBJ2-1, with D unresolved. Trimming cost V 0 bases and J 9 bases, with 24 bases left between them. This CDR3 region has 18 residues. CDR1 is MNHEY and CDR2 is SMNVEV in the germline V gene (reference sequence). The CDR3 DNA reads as TGTGCCAGCAGTTTATCTCCCCCGCTGGGCCTTTCGGAAATTGAGCAGTTCTTC. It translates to CASSLSPPLGLSEIEQFF.

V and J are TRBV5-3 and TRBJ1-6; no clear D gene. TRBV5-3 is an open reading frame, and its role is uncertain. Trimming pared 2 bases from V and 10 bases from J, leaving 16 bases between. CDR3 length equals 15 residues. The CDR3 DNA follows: TGTGCCAGAAGCTTATACTCTCGGCTTGGGTCACCCCTCCACTTT. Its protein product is CARSLYSRLGSPLHF.

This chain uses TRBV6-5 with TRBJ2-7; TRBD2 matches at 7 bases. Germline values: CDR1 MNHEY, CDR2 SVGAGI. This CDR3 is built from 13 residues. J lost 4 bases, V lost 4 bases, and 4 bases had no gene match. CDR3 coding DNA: TGTGCCAGCAGTTTAGGGAGGGTGTACGAGCAGTACTTC. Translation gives CASSLGRVYEQYF.

This CDR3 reads CASSFRDAPLHF. Here the CDR3 DNA reads TGTGCCAGCAGTTTCCGCGACGCGCCCCTCCACTTT. The gene calls are TRBV6-5 and TRBJ1-6, with no clear D. This CDR3 contains 12 residues. Germline CDR1 and CDR2: MNHEY and SVGAGI. Trimming shortened V by 4 bases and J by 13 bases, and 11 bases separated the two germline ends.

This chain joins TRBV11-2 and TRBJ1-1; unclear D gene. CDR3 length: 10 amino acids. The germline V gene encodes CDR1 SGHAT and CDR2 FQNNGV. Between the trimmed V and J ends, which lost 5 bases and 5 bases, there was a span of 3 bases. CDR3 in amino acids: CASSQTEAFF. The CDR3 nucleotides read TGTGCCAGCAGCCAAACTGAAGCTTTCTTT.

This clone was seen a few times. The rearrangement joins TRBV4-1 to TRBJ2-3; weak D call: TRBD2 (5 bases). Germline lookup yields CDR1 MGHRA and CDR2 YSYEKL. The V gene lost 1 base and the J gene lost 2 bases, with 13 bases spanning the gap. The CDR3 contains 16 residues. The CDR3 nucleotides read TGCGCCAGCAGCCAAGTGTACAGCGGAGACACAGATACGCAGTATTTT. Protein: CASSQVYSGDTDTQYF.

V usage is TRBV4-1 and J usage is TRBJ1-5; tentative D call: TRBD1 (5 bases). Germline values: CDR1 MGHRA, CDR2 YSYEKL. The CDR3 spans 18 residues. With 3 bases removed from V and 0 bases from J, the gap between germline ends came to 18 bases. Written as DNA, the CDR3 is TGCGCCAGCAGCCACGATAGTCCGGGACGAATTAGCAATCAGCCCCAGCATTTT. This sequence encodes CASSHDSPGRISNQPQHF.

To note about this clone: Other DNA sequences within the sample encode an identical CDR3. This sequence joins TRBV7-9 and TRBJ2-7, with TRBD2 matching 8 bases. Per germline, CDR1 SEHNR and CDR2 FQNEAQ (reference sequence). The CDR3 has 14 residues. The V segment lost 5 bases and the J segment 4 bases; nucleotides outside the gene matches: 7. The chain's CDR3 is CASSPGRGGYEQYF. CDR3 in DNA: TGTGCCAGCAGCCCCGGTCGGGGGGGGTACGAGCAGTACTTC.

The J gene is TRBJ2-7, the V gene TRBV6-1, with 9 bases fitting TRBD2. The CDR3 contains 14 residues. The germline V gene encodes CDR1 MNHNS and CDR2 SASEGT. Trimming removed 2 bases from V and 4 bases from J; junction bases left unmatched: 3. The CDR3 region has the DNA TGTGCCAGCAGTGAATATAGCGGGAGTTACGAGCAGTACTTC. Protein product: CASSEYSGSYEQYF.

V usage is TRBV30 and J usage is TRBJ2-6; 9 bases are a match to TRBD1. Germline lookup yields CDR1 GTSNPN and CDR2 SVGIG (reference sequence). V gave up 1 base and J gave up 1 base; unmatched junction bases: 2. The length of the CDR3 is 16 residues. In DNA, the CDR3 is TGTGCCTGGAGTGGACAGGGGGTTTCTGGGGCCAACGTCCTGACTTTC. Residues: CAWSGQGVSGANVLTF.

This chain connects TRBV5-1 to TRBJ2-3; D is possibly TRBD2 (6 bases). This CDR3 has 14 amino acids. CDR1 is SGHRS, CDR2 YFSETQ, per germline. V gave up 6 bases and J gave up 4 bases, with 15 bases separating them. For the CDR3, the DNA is TGCGCCAGCACACCTAGCGAATGGGCAGATACGCAGTATTTT. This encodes CASTPSEWADTQYF.

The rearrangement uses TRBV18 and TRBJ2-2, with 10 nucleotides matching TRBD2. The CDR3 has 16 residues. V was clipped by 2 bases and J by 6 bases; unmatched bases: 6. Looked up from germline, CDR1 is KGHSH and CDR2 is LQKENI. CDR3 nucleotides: TGTGCCAGCTCACCATCGGTGCTAGCGGGAGCCGGGGAGCTGTTTTTT. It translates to CASSPSVLAGAGELFF.

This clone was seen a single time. The CDR3 is CASSFGTGNTEAFF. CDR3 nucleotides: TGCGCCAGCAGCTTCGGGACAGGGAACACTGAAGCTTTCTTT. This chain joins TRBV5-1 and TRBJ1-1, with 8 bases lining up with TRBD1. The CDR3 has 14 residues. V lost 2 bases, J lost 1 base, and 1 base stayed unmatched. Germline CDR1 reads SGHRS; CDR2 reads YFSETQ.

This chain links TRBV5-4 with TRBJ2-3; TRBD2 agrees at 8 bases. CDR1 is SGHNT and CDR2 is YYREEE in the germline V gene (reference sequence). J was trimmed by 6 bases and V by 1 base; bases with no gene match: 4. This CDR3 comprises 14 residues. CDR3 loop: CASSLRGGPDTQYF. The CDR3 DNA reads TGTGCCAGCAGCTTGCGGGGGGGGCCCGATACGCAGTATTTT.

CDR3 sequence (DNA): TGTGCCAGCAGCTACGGGAATTTGAACACTGAAGCTTTCTTT. Protein: CASSYGNLNTEAFF. The chain couples TRBV13 to TRBJ1-1; unclear D gene. The CDR3 consists of 14 residues. Germline V lookup: CDR1 PRHDT, CDR2 FYEKMQ (reference sequence). Trimming removed 4 bases at V and 0 bases at J, with 9 bases between.

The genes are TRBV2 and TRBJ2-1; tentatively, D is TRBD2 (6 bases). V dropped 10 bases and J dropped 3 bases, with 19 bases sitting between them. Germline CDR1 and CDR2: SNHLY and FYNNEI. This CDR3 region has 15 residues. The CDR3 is CATMGVAEFYNEQFF. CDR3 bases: TGTGCCACCATGGGAGTAGCGGAATTCTACAATGAGCAGTTCTTC.

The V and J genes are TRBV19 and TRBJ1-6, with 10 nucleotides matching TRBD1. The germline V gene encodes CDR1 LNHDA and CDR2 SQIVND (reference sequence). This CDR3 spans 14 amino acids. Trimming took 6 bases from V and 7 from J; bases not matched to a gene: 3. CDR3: CASRTGQGNSPLHF. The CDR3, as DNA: TGTGCCAGTAGGACGGGACAGGGGAATTCACCCCTCCACTTT.

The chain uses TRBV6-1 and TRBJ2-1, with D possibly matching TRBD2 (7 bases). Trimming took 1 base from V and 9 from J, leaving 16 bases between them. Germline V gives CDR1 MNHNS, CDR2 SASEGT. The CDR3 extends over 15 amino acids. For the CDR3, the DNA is TGTGCCAGCAGTGAAGAGGCCGCGGGGGCGGGTGAGCAGTTCTTC. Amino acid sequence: CASSEEAAGAGEQFF.

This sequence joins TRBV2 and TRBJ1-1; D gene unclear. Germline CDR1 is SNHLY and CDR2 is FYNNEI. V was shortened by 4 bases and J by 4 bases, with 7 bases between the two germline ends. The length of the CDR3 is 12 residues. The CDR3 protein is CASSATVTEAFF. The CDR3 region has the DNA TGTGCCAGCAGTGCTACGGTCACTGAAGCTTTCTTT.

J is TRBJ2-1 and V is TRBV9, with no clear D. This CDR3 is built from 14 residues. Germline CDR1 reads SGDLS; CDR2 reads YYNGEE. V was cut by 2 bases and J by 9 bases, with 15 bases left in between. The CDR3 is CASSVVPLSAEQFF. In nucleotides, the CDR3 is TGTGCCAGCAGCGTTGTCCCCCTTAGTGCTGAGCAGTTCTTC.

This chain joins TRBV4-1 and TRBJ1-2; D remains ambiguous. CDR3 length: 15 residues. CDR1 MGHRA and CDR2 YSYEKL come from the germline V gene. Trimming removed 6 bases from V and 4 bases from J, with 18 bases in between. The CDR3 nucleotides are TGCGCCAGCAGTCGGGTAGAAAACAGCCTCTATGGCTACACCTTC. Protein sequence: CASSRVENSLYGYTF.

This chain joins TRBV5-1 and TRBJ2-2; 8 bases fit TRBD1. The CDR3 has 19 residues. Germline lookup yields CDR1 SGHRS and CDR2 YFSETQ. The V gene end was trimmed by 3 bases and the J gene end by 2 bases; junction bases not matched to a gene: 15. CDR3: CASSSRLLRQGLNTGELFF. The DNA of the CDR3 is TGCGCCAGCAGCTCCCGACTGCTCAGACAGGGGCTAAACACCGGGGAGCTGTTTTTT.